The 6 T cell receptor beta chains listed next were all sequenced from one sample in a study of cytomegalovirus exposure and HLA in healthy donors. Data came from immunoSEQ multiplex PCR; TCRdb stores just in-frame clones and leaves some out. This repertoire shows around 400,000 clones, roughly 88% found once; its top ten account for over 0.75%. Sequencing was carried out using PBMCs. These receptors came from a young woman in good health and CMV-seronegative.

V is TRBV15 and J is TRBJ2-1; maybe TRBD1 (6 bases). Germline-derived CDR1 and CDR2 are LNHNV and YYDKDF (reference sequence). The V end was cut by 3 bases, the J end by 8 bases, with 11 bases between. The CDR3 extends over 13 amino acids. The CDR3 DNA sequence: TGTGCCACCAGCAGGAACAGGGTGTATGAGCAGTTCTTC. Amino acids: CATSRNRVYEQFF.

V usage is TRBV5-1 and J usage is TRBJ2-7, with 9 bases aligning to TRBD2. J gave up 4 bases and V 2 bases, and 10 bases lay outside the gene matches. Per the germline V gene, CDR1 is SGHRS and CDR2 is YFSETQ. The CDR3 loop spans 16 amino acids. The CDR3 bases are TGCGCCAGCAGCTTAGTTGTAGCGGGAGAGGCTTACGAGCAGTACTTC. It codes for CASSLVVAGEAYEQYF.

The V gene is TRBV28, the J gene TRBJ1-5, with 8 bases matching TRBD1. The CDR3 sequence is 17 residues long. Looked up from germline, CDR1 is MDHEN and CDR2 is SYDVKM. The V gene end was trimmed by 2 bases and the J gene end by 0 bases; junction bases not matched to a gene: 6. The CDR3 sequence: CASSLARGLNSNQPQHF. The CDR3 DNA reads TGTGCCAGCAGTTTAGCCAGGGGGCTAAATAGCAATCAGCCCCAGCATTTT.

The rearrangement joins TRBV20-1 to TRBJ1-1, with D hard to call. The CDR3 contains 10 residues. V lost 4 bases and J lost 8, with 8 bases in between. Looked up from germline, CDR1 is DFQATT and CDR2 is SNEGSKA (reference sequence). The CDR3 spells CSAKRQEAFF. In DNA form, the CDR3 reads TGCAGTGCTAAAAGACAAGAAGCTTTCTTT.

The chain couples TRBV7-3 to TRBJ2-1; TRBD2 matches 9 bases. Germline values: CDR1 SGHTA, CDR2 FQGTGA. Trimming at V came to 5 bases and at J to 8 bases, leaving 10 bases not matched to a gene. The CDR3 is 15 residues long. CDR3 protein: CASSPIAGVPHEQFF. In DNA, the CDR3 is TGTGCCAGCAGCCCTATAGCGGGAGTTCCCCATGAGCAGTTCTTC. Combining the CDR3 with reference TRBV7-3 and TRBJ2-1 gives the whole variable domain GAGVSQTPSNKVTEKGKYVELRCDPISGHTALYWYRQSLGQGPEFLIYFQGTGAADDSGLPNDRFFAVRPEGSVSTLKIQRTERGDSAVYLCASSPIAGVPHEQFFGPGTRLTVL.

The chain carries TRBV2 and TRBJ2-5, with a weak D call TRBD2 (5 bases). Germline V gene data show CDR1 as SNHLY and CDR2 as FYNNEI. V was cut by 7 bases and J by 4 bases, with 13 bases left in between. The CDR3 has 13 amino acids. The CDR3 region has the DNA TGTGCCAGCACCGGGGAGTTCGCAGAGACCCAGTACTTC. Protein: CASTGEFAETQYF.